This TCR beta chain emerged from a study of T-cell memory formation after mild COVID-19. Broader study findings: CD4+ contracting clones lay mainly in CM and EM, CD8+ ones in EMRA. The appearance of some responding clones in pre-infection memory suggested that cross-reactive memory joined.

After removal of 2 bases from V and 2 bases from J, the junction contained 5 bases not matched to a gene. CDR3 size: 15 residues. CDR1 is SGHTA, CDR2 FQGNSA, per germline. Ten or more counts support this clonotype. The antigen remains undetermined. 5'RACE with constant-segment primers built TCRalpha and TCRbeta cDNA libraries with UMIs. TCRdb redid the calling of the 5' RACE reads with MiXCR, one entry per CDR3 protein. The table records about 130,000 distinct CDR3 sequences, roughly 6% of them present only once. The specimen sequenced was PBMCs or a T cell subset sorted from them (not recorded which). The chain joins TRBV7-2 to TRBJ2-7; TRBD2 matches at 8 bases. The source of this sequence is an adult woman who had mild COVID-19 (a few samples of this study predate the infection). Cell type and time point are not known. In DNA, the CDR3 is TGTGCCAGCAGCTTAAGCGCGGGAGGAGCCTACGAGCAGTACTTC. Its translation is CASSLSAGGAYEQYF.